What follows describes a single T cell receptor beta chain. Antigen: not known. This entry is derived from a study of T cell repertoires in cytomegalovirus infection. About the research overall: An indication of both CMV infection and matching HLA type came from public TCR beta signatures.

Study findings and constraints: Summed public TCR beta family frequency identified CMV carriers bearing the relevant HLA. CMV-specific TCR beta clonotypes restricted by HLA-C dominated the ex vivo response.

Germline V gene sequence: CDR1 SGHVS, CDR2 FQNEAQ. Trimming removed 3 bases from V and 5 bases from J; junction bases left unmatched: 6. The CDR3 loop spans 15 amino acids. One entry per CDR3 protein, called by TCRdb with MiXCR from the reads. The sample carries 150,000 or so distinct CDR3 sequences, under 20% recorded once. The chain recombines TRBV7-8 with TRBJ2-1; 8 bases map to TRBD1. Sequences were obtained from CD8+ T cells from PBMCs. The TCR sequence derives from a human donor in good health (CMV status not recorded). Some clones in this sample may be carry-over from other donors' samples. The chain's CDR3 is CASSFGRGPDNEQFF. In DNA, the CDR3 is TGTGCCAGCAGCTTTGGCAGGGGGCCTGACAATGAGCAGTTCTTC.